This T cell receptor beta chain was found in a study of blood T cell repertoires in COVID-19. Study-level information: The origin of the acute and convalescent COVID-19 samples was the United States, Italy and Spain.

The V segment lost 8 bases and the J segment 1 base; nucleotides outside the gene matches: 3. Germline V gene data show CDR1 as KGHSH and CDR2 as LQKENI. The CDR3 sequence is 13 residues long. Data came from immunoSEQ multiplex PCR; TCRdb stores just in-frame clones and leaves some out. The data show some 97,000 clones, approximately 90% seen once. The rearrangement joins TRBV18 to TRBJ1-1; TRBD1 agrees at 8 bases. Material for sequencing was peripheral blood. This TCR derives from a man aged 50-59 years with active COVID-19. CDR3 nucleotides: TGTGCCAGCCAGGGACAGGCGAACACTGAAGCTTTCTTT. This encodes CASQGQANTEAFF.